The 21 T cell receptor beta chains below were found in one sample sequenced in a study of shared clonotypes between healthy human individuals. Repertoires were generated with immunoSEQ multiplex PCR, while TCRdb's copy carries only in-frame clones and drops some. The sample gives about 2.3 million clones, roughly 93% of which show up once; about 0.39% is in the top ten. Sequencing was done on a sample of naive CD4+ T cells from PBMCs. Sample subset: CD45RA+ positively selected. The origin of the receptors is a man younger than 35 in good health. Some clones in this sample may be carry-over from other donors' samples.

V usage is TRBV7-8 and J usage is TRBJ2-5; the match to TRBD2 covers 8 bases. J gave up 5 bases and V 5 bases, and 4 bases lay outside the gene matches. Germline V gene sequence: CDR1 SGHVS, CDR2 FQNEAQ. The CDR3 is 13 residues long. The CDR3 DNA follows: TGTGCCAGCAGCGGCCGACTAGCGGAGACCCAGTACTTC. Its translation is CASSGRLAETQYF.

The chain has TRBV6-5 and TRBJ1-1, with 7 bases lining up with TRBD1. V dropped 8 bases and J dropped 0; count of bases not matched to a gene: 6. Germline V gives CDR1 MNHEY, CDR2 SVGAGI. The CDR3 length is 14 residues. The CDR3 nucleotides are TGTGCCAGCTCAAACAGGGGAATGAACACTGAAGCTTTCTTT. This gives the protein CASSNRGMNTEAFF.

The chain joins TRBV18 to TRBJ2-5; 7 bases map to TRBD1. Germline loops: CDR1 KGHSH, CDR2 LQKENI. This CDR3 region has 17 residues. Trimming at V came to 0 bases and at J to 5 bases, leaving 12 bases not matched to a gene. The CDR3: CASSPPEPRGHGETQYF. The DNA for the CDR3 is TGTGCCAGCTCACCACCAGAGCCGAGGGGGCATGGGGAGACCCAGTACTTC. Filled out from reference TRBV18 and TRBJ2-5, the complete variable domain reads NAGVMQNPRHLVRRRGQEARLRCSPMKGHSHVYWYRQLPEEGLKFMVYLQKENIIDESGMPKERFSAEFPKEGPSILRIQQVVRGDSAAYFCASSPPEPRGHGETQYFGPGTRLLVL.

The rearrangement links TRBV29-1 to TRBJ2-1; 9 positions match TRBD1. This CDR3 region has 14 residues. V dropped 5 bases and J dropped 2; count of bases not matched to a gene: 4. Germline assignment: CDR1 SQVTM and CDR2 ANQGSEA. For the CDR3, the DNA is TGCAGCGTTCAACGGGACAGGGCCTACAATGAGCAGTTCTTC. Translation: CSVQRDRAYNEQFF.

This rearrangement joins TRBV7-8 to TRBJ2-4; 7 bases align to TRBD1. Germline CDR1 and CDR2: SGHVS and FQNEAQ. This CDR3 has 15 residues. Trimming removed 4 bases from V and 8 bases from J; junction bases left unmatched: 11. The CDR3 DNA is TGTGCCAGCAGCTCCAGACAGGGCATGGCGCACATTCAGTACTTC. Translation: CASSSRQGMAHIQYF.

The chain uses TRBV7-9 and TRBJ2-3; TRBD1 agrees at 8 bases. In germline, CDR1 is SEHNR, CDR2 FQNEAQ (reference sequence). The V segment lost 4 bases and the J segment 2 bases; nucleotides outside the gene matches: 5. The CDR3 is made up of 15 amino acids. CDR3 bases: TGTGCCAGCAGCTCCGGGACAGGTTACACAGATACGCAGTATTTT. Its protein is CASSSGTGYTDTQYF.

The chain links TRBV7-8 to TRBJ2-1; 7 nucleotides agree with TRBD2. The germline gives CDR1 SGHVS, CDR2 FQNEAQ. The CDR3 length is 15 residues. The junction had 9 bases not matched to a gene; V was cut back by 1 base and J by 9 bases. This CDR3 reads CASSLEAGVSIEQFF. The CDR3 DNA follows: TGTGCCAGCAGCTTAGAGGCGGGAGTATCGATTGAGCAGTTCTTC.

As DNA, the CDR3 is TGTGCCAGCAGTGAACAGAGCGACGAGACCCAGTACTTC. This codes for CASSEQSDETQYF. V gene TRBV2 combines with J gene TRBJ2-5; D is uncertain. Per the germline V gene, CDR1 is SNHLY and CDR2 is FYNNEI. V was trimmed by 2 bases and J by 5 bases, leaving 9 bases between them. The CDR3 runs to 13 residues.

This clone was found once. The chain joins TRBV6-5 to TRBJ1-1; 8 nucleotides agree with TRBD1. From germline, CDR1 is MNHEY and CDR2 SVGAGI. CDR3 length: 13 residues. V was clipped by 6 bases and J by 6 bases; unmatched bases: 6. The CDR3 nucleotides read TGTGCCAGCAGCACCGACAGGGGCTCTGAAGCTTTCTTT. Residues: CASSTDRGSEAFF.

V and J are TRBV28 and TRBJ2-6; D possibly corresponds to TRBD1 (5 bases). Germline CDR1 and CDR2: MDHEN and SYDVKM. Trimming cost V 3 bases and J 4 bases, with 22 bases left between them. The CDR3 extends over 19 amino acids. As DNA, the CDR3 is TGTGCCAGCAGTTTTTTCGGTGGTACAGGCCCGCTCGGGGCCAACGTCCTGACTTTC. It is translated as CASSFFGGTGPLGANVLTF.

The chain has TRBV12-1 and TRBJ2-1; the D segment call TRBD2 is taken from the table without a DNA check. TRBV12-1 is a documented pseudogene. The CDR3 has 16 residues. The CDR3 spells CASSCREGRVPNEQFF. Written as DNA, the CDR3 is TGTGCCAGCAGCTGTCGGGAGGGCCGAGTTCCGAATGAGCAGTTCTTC.

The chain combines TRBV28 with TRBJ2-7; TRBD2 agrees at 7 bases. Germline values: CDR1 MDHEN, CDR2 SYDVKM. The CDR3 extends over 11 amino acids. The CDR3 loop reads CAASGLYEQYF. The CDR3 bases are TGTGCGGCTAGCGGTCTCTACGAGCAGTACTTC.

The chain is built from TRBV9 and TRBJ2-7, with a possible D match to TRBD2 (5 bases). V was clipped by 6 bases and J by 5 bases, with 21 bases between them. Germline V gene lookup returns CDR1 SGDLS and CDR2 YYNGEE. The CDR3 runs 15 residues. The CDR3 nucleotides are TGTGCCAGCATACTTACCCCGCCGGGAAGGGACGAGCAGTACTTC. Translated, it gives CASILTPPGRDEQYF.

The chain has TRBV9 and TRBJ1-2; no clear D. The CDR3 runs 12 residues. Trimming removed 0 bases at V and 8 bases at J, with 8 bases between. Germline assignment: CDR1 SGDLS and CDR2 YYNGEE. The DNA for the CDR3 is TGTGCCAGCAGCGTAGGAATGGGCGGCTACACCTTC. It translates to CASSVGMGGYTF.

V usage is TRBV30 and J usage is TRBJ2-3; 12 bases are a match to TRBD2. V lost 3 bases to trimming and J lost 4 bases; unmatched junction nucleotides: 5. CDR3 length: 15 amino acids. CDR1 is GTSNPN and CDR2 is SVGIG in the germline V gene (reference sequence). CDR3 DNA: TGTGCCTGGAGCCGACTAGCGGGGGCGTCAGATACGCAGTATTTT. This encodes CAWSRLAGASDTQYF.

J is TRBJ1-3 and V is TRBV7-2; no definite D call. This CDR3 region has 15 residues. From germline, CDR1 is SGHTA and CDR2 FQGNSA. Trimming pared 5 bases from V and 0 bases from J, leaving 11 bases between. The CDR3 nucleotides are TGTGCCAGCAGCCCTGATGGAGCCTCTGGAAACACCATATATTTT. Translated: CASSPDGASGNTIYF.

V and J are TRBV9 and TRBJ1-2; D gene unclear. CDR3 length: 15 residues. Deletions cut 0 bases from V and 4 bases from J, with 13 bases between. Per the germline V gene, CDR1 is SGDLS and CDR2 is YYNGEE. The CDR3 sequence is CASSVDVSEIYGYTF. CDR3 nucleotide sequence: TGTGCCAGCAGCGTAGATGTCAGCGAAATCTATGGCTACACCTTC. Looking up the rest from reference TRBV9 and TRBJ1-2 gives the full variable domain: DSGVTQTPKHLITATGQRVTLRCSPRSGDLSVYWYQQSLDQGLQFLIQYYNGEERAKGNILERFSAQQFPDLHSELNLSSLELGDSALYFCASSVDVSEIYGYTFGSGTRLTVV.

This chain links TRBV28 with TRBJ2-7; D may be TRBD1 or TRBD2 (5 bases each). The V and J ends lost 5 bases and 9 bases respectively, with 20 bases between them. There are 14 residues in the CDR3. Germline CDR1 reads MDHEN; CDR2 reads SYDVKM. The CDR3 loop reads CASSPQRGALVQYF. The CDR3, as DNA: TGTGCCAGCAGTCCCCAACGAGGGGCCCTAGTGCAGTACTTC.

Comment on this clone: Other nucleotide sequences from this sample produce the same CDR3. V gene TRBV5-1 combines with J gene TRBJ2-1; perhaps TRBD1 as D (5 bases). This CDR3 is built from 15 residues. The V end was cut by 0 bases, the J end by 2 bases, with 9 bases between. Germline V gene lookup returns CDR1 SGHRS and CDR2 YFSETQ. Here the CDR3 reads CASSLVQGPYNEQFF. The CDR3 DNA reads TGCGCCAGCAGCTTGGTCCAGGGCCCCTACAATGAGCAGTTCTTC.

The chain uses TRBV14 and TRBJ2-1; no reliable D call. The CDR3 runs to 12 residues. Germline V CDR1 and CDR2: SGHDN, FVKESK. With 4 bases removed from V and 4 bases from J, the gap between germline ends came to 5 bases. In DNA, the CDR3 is TGTGCCAGCAGCCGCCAGTACAATGAGCAGTTCTTC. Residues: CASSRQYNEQFF. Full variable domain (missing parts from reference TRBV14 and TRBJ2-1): EAGVTQFPSHSVIEKGQTVTLRCDPISGHDNLYWYRRVMGKEIKFLLHFVKESKQDESGMPNNRFLAERTGGTYSTLKVQPAELEDSGVYFCASSRQYNEQFFGPGTRLTVL.

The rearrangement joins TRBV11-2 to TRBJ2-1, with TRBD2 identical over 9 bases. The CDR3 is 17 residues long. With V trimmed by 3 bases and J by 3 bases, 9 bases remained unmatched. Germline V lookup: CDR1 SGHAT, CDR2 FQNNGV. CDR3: CASSLESGAGGYNEQFF. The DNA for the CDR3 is TGTGCCAGCAGCTTGGAATCAGGAGCGGGAGGCTACAATGAGCAGTTCTTC.